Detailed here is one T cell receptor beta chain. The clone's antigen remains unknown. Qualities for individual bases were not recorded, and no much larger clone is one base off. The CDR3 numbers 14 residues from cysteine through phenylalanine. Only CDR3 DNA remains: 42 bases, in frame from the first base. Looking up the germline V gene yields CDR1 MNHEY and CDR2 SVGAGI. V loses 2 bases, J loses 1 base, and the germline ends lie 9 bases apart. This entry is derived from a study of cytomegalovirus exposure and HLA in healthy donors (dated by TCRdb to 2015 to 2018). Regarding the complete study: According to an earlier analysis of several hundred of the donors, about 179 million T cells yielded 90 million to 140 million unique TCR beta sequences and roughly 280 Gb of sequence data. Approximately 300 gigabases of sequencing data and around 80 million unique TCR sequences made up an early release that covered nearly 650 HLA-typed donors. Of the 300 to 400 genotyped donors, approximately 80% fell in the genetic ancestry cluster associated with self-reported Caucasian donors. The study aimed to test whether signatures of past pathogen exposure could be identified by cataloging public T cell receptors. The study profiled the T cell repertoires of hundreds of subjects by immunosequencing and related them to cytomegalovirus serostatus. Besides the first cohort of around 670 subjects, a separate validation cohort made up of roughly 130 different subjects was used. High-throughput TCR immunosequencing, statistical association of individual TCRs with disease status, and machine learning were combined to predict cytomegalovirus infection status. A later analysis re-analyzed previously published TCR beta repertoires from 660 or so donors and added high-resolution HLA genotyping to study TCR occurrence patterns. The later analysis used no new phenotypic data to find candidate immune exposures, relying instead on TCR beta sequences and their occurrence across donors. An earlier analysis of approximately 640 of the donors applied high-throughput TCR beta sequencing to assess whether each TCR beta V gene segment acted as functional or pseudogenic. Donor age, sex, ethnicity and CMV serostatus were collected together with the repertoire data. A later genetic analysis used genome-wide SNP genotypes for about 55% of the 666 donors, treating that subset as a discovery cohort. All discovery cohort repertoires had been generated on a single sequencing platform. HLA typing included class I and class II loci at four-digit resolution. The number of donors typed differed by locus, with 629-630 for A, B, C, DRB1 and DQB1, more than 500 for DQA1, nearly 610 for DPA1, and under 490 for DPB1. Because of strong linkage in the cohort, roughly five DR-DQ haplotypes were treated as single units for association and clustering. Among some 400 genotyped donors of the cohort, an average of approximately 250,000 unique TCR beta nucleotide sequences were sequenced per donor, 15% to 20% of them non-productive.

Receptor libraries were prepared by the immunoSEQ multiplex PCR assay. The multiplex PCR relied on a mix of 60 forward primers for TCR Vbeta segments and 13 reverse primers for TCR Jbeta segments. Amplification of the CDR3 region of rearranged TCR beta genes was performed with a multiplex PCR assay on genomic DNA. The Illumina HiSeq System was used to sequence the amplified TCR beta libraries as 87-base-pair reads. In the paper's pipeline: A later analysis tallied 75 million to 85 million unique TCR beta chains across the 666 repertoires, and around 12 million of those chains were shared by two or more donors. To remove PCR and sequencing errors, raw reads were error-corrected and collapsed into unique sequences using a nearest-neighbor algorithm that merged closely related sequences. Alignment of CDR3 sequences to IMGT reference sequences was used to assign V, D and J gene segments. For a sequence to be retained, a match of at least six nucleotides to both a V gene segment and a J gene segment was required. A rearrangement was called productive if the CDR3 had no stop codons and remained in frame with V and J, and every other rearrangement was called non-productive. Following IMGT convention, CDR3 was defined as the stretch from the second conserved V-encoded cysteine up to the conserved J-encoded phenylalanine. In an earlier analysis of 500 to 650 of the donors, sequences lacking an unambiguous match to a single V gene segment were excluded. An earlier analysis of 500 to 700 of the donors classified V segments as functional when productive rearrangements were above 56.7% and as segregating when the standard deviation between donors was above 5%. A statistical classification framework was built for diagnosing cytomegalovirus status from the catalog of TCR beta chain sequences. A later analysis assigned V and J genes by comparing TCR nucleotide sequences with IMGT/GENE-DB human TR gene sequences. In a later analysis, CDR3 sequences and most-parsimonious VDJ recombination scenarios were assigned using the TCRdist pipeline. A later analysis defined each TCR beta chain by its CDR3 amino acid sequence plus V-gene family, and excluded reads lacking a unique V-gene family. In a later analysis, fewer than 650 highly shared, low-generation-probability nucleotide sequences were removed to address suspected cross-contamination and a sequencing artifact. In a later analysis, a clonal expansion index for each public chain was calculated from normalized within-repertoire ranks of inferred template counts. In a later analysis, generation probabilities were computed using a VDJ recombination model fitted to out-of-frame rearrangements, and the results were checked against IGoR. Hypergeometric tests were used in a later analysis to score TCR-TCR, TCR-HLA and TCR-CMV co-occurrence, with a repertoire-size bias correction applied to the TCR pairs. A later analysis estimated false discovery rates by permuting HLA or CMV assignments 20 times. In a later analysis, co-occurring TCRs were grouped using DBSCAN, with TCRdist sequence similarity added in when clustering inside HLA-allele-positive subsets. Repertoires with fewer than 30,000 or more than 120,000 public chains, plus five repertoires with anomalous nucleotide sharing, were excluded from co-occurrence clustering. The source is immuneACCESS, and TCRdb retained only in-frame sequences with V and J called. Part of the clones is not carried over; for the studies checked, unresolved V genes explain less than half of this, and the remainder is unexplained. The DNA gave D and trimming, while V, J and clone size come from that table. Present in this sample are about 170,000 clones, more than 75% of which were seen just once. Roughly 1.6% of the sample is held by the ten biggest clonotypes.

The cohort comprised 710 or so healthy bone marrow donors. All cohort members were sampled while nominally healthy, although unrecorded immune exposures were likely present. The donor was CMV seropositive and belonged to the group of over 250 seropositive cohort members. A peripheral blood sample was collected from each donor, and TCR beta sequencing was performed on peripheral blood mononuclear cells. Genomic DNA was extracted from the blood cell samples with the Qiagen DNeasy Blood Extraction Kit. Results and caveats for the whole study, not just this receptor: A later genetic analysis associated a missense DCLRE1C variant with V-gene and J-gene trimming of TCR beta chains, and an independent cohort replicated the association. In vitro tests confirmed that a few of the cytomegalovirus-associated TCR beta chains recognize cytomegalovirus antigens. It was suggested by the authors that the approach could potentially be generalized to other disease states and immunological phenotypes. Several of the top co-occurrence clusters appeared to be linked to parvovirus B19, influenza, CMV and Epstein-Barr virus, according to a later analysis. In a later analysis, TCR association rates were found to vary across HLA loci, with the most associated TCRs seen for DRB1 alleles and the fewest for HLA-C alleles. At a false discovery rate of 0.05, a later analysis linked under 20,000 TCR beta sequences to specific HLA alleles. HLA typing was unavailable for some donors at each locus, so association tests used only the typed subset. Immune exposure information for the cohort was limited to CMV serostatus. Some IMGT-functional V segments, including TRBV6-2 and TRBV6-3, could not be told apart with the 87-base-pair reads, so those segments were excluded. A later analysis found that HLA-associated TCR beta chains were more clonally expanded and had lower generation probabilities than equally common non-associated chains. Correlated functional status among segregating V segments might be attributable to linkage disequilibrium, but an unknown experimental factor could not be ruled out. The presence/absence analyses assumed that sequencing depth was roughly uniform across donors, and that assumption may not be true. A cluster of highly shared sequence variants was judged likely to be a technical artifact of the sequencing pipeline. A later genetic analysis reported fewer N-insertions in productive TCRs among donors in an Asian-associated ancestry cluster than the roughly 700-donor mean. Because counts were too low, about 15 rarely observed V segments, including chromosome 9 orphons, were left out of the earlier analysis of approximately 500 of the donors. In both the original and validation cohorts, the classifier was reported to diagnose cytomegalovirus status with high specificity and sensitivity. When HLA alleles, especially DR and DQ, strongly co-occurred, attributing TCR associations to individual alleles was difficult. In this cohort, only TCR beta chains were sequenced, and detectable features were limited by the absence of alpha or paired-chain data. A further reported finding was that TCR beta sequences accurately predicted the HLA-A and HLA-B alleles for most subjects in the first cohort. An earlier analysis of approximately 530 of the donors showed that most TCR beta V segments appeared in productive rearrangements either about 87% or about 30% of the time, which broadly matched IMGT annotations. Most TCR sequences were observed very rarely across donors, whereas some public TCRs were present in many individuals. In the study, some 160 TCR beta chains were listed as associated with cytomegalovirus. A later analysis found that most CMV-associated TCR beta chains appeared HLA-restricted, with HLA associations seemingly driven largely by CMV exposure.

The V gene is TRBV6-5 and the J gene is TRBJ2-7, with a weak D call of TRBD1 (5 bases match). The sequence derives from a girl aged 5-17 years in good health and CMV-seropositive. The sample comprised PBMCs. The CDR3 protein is CASSYRRQSYEQYF. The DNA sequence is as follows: TGTGCCAGCAGTTACCGACGACAGTCCTACGAGCAGTACTTC.